A selection of T cell receptor beta chains follows, all from one sample in a study of T cell repertoires in cytomegalovirus infection. A single record per CDR3 protein comes from TCRdb applying MiXCR to the reads. The data show approximately 550,000 distinct CDR3 sequences, more than 15% seen once. Sequencing used CD8+ T cells from PBMCs. These receptors originate from a human donor in good health (CMV status not recorded). Some clones in this sample may be carry-over from other donors' samples. Both conserved end residues are part of each CDR3. The D gene is left open where the match is weak. Only part of the rows carry a size: once, few, many, or a class if the clone is expanded.

>TRBJ2-1|few|TRBV5-1|TRBD1
TGCGCCAGCAGCTTCGACAGGGGCGATGAGCAGTTCTTC
CASSFDRGDEQFF
>TRBJ2-1|.|TRBV15|TRBD2
TGTGCCACCAGCAGAGATGTACTGGGCGGGGGGGCTGGGAATGAGCAGTTCTTC
CATSRDVLGGGAGNEQFF
>TRBJ2-1|.|TRBV20-1|.
TGCAGTGCTAGTCATCAGGGCACCGGCAATGAGCAGTTCTTC
CSASHQGTGNEQFF
>TRBJ2-7|.|TRBV6-6|TRBD1
TGTGCCAGCAGACCCGACAGGGCGCATGAAAGGGGATACGGATACGAGCAGTACTTC
CASRPDRAHERGYGYEQYF
>TRBJ1-4|few|TRBV6-5|.
TGTGCCAGCAGTTACTCGATCTCCCGCTCGAGTGAAAAACTGTTTTTT
CASSYSISRSSEKLFF
>TRBJ2-1|many|TRBV19|.
TGTGCCAGTAGTATAAGCGCTTACAATGAGCAGTTCTTC
CASSISAYNEQFF
>TRBJ1-3|few|TRBV9|.
TGTGCCAGCAGCGTGGCTTTAACTGGAAACACCATATATTTT
CASSVALTGNTIYF
>TRBJ2-5|.|TRBV28|.
TGTGCCAGCAGTTTCCCCGGGACGGTCAAAGAGACCCAGTACTTC
CASSFPGTVKETQYF
>TRBJ1-6|.|TRBV19|.
TGTGCCAGTAGTATTGGTCCGGGTAGGGTATCACCCCTCCACTTT
CASSIGPGRVSPLHF
>TRBJ2-3|few|TRBV4-2|TRBD2
TGTGCCAGCAGCCAAGGGCTACAGCGGGAGGGAGATCCAGATACGCAGTATTTT
CASSQGLQREGDPDTQYF
>TRBJ1-2|.|TRBV6-5|TRBD1
TGTGCCAGCAGTTACAGACGGGACAGGGTTGGCTATGGCTACACCTTC
CASSYRRDRVGYGYTF
>TRBJ1-1|many|TRBV10-2|.
TGCGCCAGCAGTGAGGACCGCCGAGAAGCTTTCTTT
CASSEDRREAFF
>TRBJ2-1|many|TRBV7-2|TRBD2
TGTGCCAGCAGCTTTCCCCAGACGCGGGGGGGCTCCTACAATGAGCAGTTCTTC
CASSFPQTRGGSYNEQFF
>TRBJ1-4|.|TRBV19|.
TGTGCCAGTAGTATGGCCCCGGGACAACTTAATGAAAAACTGTTTTTT
CASSMAPGQLNEKLFF
>TRBJ2-7|many|TRBV7-2|.
TGTGCCAGCAGCTTATTGAACGGGCTAACCTACGAGCAGTACTTC
CASSLLNGLTYEQYF
>TRBJ2-3|many|TRBV7-2|.
TGTGCCAGCAGCTTCCGGGCTACACGCACAGATACGCAGTATTTT
CASSFRATRTDTQYF
>TRBJ2-1|.|TRBV5-1|.
TGCGCCAGCAGCCCTAAAGACACGAACAATGAGCAGTTCTTC
CASSPKDTNNEQFF
>TRBJ2-2|.|TRBV4-1|TRBD2
TGCGCCAGCAGCCAATCGACACTAGCGGGGAGGACCGGGGAGCTGTTTTTT
CASSQSTLAGRTGELFF
>TRBJ2-1|many|TRBV7-8|TRBD2
TGTGCCAGCAGCTCTCGACTAGCGGGGGCCCCGAGCTCCTACAATGAGCAGTTCTTC
CASSSRLAGAPSSYNEQFF
>TRBJ2-3|many|TRBV10-3|.
TGTGCCATCCTCAATCCCGCTAGCACAGATACGCAGTATTTT
CAILNPASTDTQYF
>TRBJ1-1|few|TRBV29-1|.
TGCAGCTCACTTGACGGCAGCATGAACACTGAAGCTTTCTTT
CSSLDGSMNTEAFF
>TRBJ1-2|.|TRBV7-9|.
TGTGCCAGCAGCTTTAACCAAGCGGACTATGGCTACACCTTC
CASSFNQADYGYTF